The 12 T cell receptor beta chains listed next were all sequenced from one sample in a study of shared clonotypes between healthy human individuals. Only in-frame clones appear in the TCRdb table, and some are missing; sequencing was by immunoSEQ multiplex PCR. The profile shows around 340,000 clones, roughly 70% of them singletons. Sequenced input: memory CD4+ T cells sorted from blood. The sample's subset: CD45RA-negative fraction. The receptors were sampled from a man aged 25 to 45 in good health.

The V and J genes are TRBV6-4 and TRBJ1-1, with 7 bases lining up with TRBD1. V gave up 5 bases and J gave up 1 base; unmatched junction bases: 4. This CDR3 is built from 14 residues. Germline assignment: CDR1 MRHNA and CDR2 SNTAGT. CDR3 DNA: TGTGCCAGCAGTCGGACAGGTGCGAACACTGAAGCTTTCTTT. Translation gives CASSRTGANTEAFF.

V usage is TRBV29-1 and J usage is TRBJ2-1; 13 bases line up with TRBD2. CDR3 length: 13 residues. Germline V CDR1 and CDR2: SQVTM, ANQGSEA. The CDR3 region is CGGGLAGFSEQFF. The CDR3 bases are TGCGGAGGGGGACTAGCGGGATTTAGTGAGCAGTTCTTC.

This clone was found once. This chain connects TRBV6-1 to TRBJ2-1; the D gene is possibly TRBD1 (5 bases). The CDR3 consists of 18 residues. With 1 base removed from V and 7 bases from J, the gap between germline ends came to 23 bases. Germline V lookup: CDR1 MNHNS, CDR2 SASEGT. The CDR3 bases are TGTGCCAGCAGTGAAGGCCCTCCTGGGATGGCAGGGTGGAATGAGCAGTTCTTC. Translated: CASSEGPPGMAGWNEQFF.

As regards this clone: A read error likely explains this, since a far larger clone differs by one base. The sample has other DNA sequences that encode this CDR3 too. The DNA of the CDR3 is TGTGCCAGCAGTTCGACGACCAGAGTTAGGGCGCTGTCCGGGGCCAACGTCCTGACTTTC. It yields the protein CASSSTTRVRALSGANVLTF. The rearrangement joins TRBV28 to TRBJ2-6, with unresolved D. The CDR3 sequence is 20 residues long. CDR1 is MDHEN and CDR2 is SYDVKM in the germline V gene. Trimming left V 4 bases short and J 4 bases short, with 26 bases between.

A single count supports this clone. The V and J genes are TRBV5-4 and TRBJ2-2; 8 nucleotides agree with TRBD1. There are 13 residues in the CDR3. Trimming removed 4 bases from V and 6 bases from J; junction bases left unmatched: 2. Per the germline V gene, CDR1 is SGHNT and CDR2 is YYREEE (reference sequence). CDR3: CASSQQGAGELFF. The DNA for the CDR3 is TGTGCCAGCAGCCAACAGGGGGCCGGGGAGCTGTTTTTT.

In this sample, this clone turned up a few times. The chain is built from TRBV7-9 and TRBJ2-7; the D is unclear. This CDR3 contains 12 residues. The ends were cut back, 4 bases at V and 5 bases at J, with 9 bases in the middle. Germline values: CDR1 SEHNR, CDR2 FQNEAQ (reference sequence). CDR3 in DNA: TGTGCCAGCAGCTATATTATGGACGAGCAGTACTTC. Residues: CASSYIMDEQYF.

In this sample, this clone turned up a few times. This sequence joins TRBV7-2 and TRBJ2-4, with 7 bases that match TRBD1. Germline values: CDR1 SGHTA, CDR2 FQGNSA. V trimming: 0 bases; J trimming: 7 bases; junction bases outside the gene matches: 3. The CDR3 has 14 residues. The CDR3: CASSLARGRNIQYF. The CDR3 DNA reads as TGTGCCAGCAGCTTAGCGAGGGGGCGGAACATTCAGTACTTC. The full variable domain, its missing parts supplied by reference TRBV7-2 and TRBJ2-4, is GAGVSQSPSNKVTEKGKDVELRCDPISGHTALYWYRQSLGQGLEFLIYFQGNSAPDKSGLPSDRFSAERTGGSVSTLTIQRTQQEDSAVYLCASSLARGRNIQYFGAGTRLSVL.

The count of this clone is one. V gene TRBV28 combines with J gene TRBJ2-1, with D tentatively TRBD2 (6 bases). CDR3 size: 15 residues. V was trimmed by 0 bases and J by 3 bases, leaving 9 bases between them. Germline loops: CDR1 MDHEN, CDR2 SYDVKM. The CDR3 protein is CASSLWGTVYNEQFF. CDR3 sequence (DNA): TGTGCCAGCAGTTTATGGGGGACTGTCTACAATGAGCAGTTCTTC.

This clone was observed a few times. The chain has TRBV6-6 and TRBJ2-5, with 7 bases matching TRBD1. The CDR3 has 11 residues. CDR1 MNHNY and CDR2 SVGAGI come from the germline V gene (reference sequence). The V and J ends lost 5 bases and 9 bases, in that order; junction bases with no gene match: 3. The CDR3: CASSQTGAQYF. The CDR3 nucleotides are TGTGCCAGCAGTCAAACAGGGGCCCAGTACTTC.

The rearrangement joins TRBV4-3 to TRBJ2-2, with 8 bases identical to TRBD1. The V segment lost 4 bases and the J segment 0 bases; nucleotides outside the gene matches: 7. Germline CDR1 is LGHNA and CDR2 is YSLEER. CDR3 length: 17 amino acids. Here the CDR3 DNA reads TGCGCCAGCAGCCCAAACCGGGACAGGTCGAACACCGGGGAGCTGTTTTTT. Protein sequence: CASSPNRDRSNTGELFF.

CDR3 sequence: CASAPGKSQPQHF. In DNA form, the CDR3 reads TGTGCCAGCGCGCCAGGGAAGTCTCAGCCCCAGCATTTT. The chain recombines TRBV27 with TRBJ1-5; D is possibly TRBD1 (5 bases). Trimming stripped 8 bases from V and 6 bases from J, with 14 bases between. The germline V gene has CDR1 MNHEY and CDR2 SMNVEV (reference sequence). The length of the CDR3 is 13 residues.

The chain employs TRBV6-5 and TRBJ2-7, with unresolved D. V gave up 0 bases and J gave up 0 bases, with 6 bases separating them. CDR1 is MNHEY and CDR2 is SVGAGI in the germline V gene. CDR3 length: 14 residues. The CDR3 sequence is CASSYSSASYEQYF. The DNA of the CDR3 is TGTGCCAGCAGTTACTCTTCCGCCTCCTACGAGCAGTACTTC.